This T cell receptor beta chain emerged from a study of T cell clonotyping in hematopoietic cell transplantation. At the level of the study: Cytoreduction preceded collection of pretransplant recipient samples.

Method: immunoSEQ multiplex PCR; TCRdb's copy keeps in-frame clones and lacks some. The sample has tens of thousands of clones, about nine tenths seen once. This CDR3 contains 15 residues. Germline V gives CDR1 MDHEN, CDR2 SYDVKM. After removal of 2 bases from V and 9 bases from J, the junction contained 9 bases not matched to a gene. Time point in this sample: recipient sample about 28 days before transplant, after cytoreduction. Blood collection times were about day -28 and days 30, 100, 180 posttransplant. Study-level findings and limits: Pathologically expanded recipient clonotypes increased progressively from day 30 to day 180 as diversity fell.

Comments on this clone: Its antigen is not identified.

The clonotype was recovered from a man aged 55 to 70 with biphenotypic leukemia. Some clones in this sample may be carry-over from other donors' samples. This sequence joins TRBV28 and TRBJ1-5, with 8 nucleotides matching TRBD1. The sequencing used peripheral blood mononuclear cells, collected before stem cell transplant. The chain's CDR3 is CASSLGGQGWRPQHF. The DNA of the CDR3 is TGTGCCAGCAGTTTAGGAGGACAGGGATGGCGGCCCCAGCATTTT.